This T cell receptor (beta chain) originates from a study of cytomegalovirus exposure and HLA in healthy donors. The CDR3 is 14 residues long. CDR1 is MDHEN and CDR2 is SYDVKM in the germline V gene. The V end was cut by 5 bases, the J end by 8 bases, with 15 bases between. This clone was detected only a few times. As yet, its antigen is unknown. The sample contains more than one DNA sequence encoding this CDR3. Study conclusions and caveats: HLA alleles were associated with around 17,000 TCR beta sequences in a later analysis at 0.05 false discovery rate. An analysis done earlier found most TCR beta V segments productive about 87% or about 30% of the time. The study designated over 150 TCR beta chains cytomegalovirus-associated.

Vbeta (60) and Jbeta (13) primers were used in the PCR. Profiled with immunoSEQ multiplex PCR; TCRdb holds only in-frame clones, not every one. The sample gives 150,000 to 200,000 clones, around four fifths of which show up once; around 3.2% is in the top ten. The rearrangement links TRBV28 to TRBJ1-4, with a possible D match to TRBD1 (5 bases). The sequencing sample was made of PBMCs. This TCR came from a female donor in good health and CMV-seronegative. DNA for the CDR3: TGTGCCAGCAGTCTCGCGGGGGGAGGAGAAAAACTGTTTTTT. It translates to CASSLAGGGEKLFF.